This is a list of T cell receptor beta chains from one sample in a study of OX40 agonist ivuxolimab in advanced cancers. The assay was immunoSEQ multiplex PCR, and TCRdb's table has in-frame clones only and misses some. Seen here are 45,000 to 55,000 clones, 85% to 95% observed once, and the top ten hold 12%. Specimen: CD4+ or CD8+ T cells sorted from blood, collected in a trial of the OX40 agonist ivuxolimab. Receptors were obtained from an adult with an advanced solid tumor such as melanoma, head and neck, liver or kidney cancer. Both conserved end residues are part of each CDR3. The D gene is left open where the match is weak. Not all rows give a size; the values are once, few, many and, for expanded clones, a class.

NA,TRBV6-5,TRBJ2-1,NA,TGTGCCAGCAGTTCCCCCAATTTGAGGGATGAGCAGTTCTTC,CASSSPNLRDEQFF
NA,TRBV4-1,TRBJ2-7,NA,TGCGCCAGCAGCCAAGACTCAGGGAGACTCCTGGCCTACGAGCAGTACTTC,CASSQDSGRLLAYEQYF
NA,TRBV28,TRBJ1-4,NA,TGTGCCAGCAGTCCAGCGAATGGAGATGAAAAACTGTTTTTT,CASSPANGDEKLFF
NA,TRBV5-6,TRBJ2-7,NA,TGTGCCAGCAGCTTGGGCGGGGGCCCCTCCTACGAGCAGTACTTC,CASSLGGGPSYEQYF
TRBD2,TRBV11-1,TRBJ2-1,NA,TGTGCCAGCAGCTTAGGCAGACTAGCGGGAGAACGCTTGGATGAGCAGTTCTTC,CASSLGRLAGERLDEQFF
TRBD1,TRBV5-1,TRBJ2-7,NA,TGCGCCAGCAGCTCAGGGACAGGGGGCGGATACGAGCAGTACTTC,CASSSGTGGGYEQYF
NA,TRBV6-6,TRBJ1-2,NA,TGTGCCAGTCTCATTGCGGGTGGGGGCTACACCTTC,CASLIAGGGYTF
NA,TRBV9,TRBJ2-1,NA,TGTGCCAGCAGCGTAGAGGGGGGTGAGCAGTTCTTC,CASSVEGGEQFF
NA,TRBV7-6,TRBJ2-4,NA,TGTGCCAGCAGCTTGGGGGGAGAACCGGGAGCCAAAAACATTCAGTACTTC,CASSLGGEPGAKNIQYF
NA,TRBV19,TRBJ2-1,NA,TGTGCCAGTAGTATCGAAGTGGCCCGCAATGAGCAGTTCTTC,CASSIEVARNEQFF
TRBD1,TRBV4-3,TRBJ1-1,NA,TGCGCCAGCAGCCAAGATGGGCCAGGGGGTGTGAACACTGAAGCTTTCTTT,CASSQDGPGGVNTEAFF
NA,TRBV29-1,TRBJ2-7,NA,TGCAGCGTTGAAAAGGAGGCGGTCCAGCACTTC,CSVEKEAVQHF
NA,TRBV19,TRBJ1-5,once,TGTGCCAGTAGTATAAGTGAGGGCCCGGGGCCCCAGCATTTT,CASSISEGPGPQHF
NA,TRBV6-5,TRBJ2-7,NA,TGTGCCAGCAGTTACGGCGCCTCCTACGAGCAGTACTTC,CASSYGASYEQYF
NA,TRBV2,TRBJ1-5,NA,TGTGCCAGCAGTGGGATGGTAGGTAATCAGCCCCAGCATTTT,CASSGMVGNQPQHF
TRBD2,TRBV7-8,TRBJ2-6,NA,TGTGCCAGCAGCACTCAACGGGGGGCTGGGGCCAACGTCCTGACTTTC,CASSTQRGAGANVLTF
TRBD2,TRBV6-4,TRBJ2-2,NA,TGTGCCAGCAGTGTTCGAGCGGGAGACGGTGGCGGGGAGCTGTTTTTT,CASSVRAGDGGGELFF
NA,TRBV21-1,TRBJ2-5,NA,TGTGCCAGCAGCAACCTTTTTGGCCAGGGTCGCCAAGAGACCCAGTACTTC,CASSNLFGQGRQETQYF
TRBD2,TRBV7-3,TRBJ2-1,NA,TGTGCCAGCACCTTAGTACTAGCGGATTACAATGAGCAGTTCTTC,CASTLVLADYNEQFF
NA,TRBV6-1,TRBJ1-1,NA,TGTGCCAGCAGGGGGGGACACCACAAGAACACTGAAGCTTTCTTT,CASRGGHHKNTEAFF
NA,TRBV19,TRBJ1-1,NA,TGTGCCAGTAGTCCTAACGAGGGGGTCCCTGAAGCTTTCTTT,CASSPNEGVPEAFF
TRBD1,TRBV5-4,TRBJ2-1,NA,TGTGCCAGCAGCCCCACAGGGGGGTCCTACAATGAGCAGTTCTTC,CASSPTGGSYNEQFF
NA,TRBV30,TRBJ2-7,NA,TGTGCCTGGCCAAGGGACACCTCCTACGAGCAGTACTTC,CAWPRDTSYEQYF
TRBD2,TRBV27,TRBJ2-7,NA,TGTGCCAGCAGCTGGACTAGCGGGAGTTTCTACGAGCAGTACTTC,CASSWTSGSFYEQYF
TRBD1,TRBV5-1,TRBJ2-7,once,TGCGCCAGCAGCTCCCCGGGGACAGGGGTCTACGAGCAGTACTTC,CASSSPGTGVYEQYF
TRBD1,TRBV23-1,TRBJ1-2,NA,TGCGCCAGCCTTCGGACAGGGGGAAGCTATGGCTACACCTTC,CASLRTGGSYGYTF
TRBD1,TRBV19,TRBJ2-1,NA,TGTGCCAGTAGTATTCGGACAGGACGCGATGAGCAGTTCTTC,CASSIRTGRDEQFF
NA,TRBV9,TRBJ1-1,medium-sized,TGTGCCAGTCAGGGATTGAACACTGAAGCTTTCTTT,CASQGLNTEAFF
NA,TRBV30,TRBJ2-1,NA,TGTGCCTGGAGTCCCATTGACATTTACAATGAGCAGTTCTTC,CAWSPIDIYNEQFF
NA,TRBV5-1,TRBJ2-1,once,TGCGCCAGCAGCTTAACAGGGAGCTACAATGAGCAGTTCTTC,CASSLTGSYNEQFF
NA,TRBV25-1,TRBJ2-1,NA,TGTGCCAGCAGTGAATACTCCCAGGCAAATGAGCAGTTCTTC,CASSEYSQANEQFF
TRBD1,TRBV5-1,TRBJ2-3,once,TGCGCCAGCAAGGGGCCGTCAGACAGGGCAGTGGCAGATACGCAGTATTTT,CASKGPSDRAVADTQYF
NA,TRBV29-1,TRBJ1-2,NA,TGCAGCGTTGCGGACACAGCCACTAACTATGGCTACACCTTC,CSVADTATNYGYTF
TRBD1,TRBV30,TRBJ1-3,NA,TGTGCCTGGAGTGATGAGTCGGGACAGAGCTCTGGAAACACCATATATTTT,CAWSDESGQSSGNTIYF
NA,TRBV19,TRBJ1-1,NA,TGTGCCAGTAGTCTTGTGGGAGGAACGAACACTGAAGCTTTCTTT,CASSLVGGTNTEAFF